This TCR beta chain stems from a study of beta chain features in type 1 diabetes. This clone was seen a few times. All of the isolated RNA was reverse transcribed, so expressed TCRB transcripts were sequenced. TCRdb keeps only in-frame clones here, not all; method: immunoSEQ multiplex PCR. The sample has around 200,000 clones; roughly an eighth are singletons. Germline CDR1 MNHEY, CDR2 SVGAGI. The CDR3 runs to 15 residues. V gave up 2 bases and J gave up 0 bases, with 8 bases separating them. The sample comprised central memory CD4+ T cells from blood. The chain carries TRBV6-5 and TRBJ2-1; D remains unclear. This TCR derives from a woman aged 18-30 years in good health. CDR3 sequence (DNA): TGTGCCAGCAGTTACGGGCAGAGCTCCTACAATGAGCAGTTCTTC. Translating gives CASSYGQSSYNEQFF.